The T cell receptor (beta chain) under discussion was sequenced for a study of shared clonotypes between healthy human individuals. Findings of the study overall: With few donors, the genetic and exposure-history diversity represented was limited. Larger estimated richness was generally recorded for naive subsets relative to memory subsets.

Adult Caucasians living in Nashville, Tennessee made up all of the donors. The investigators split CD4+ cells into a CD45RA+ naive subset and a CD45RA-negative memory subset. V lost 5 bases, J lost 0 bases, and 10 bases lay in between. Per germline, CDR1 SQVTM and CDR2 ANQGSEA. The length of the CDR3 is 13 residues. As to this clone: Its specificity is unknown.

Sequenced by immunoSEQ multiplex PCR; TCRdb stores in-frame clones only, minus some. In the table there are around 1.6 million clones, around 98% of which are singletons. The source of this sequence is a man aged 25-45 years in good health. Source material: naive CD4+ T cells sorted from blood. Specified subset: CD45RA+ positively selected. This chain links TRBV29-1 with TRBJ1-1; D is perhaps TRBD1 (5 bases). In DNA, the CDR3 is TGCAGCGTTTATCAGGGCGTGAACACTGAAGCTTTCTTT. It yields the protein CSVYQGVNTEAFF.